The text below deals with one T cell receptor beta chain. Data came from immunoSEQ multiplex PCR; TCRdb stores just in-frame clones and leaves some out. The sample has about 1.5 million clones, about 98% seen once. The sample belongs to a study of shared clonotypes between healthy human individuals. As for the study in general: Each donor's CD8 memory used one plate, CD8 naive two, each CD4 subset three.

The TCR comes from a young man in good health. The sample was naive CD4+ T cells sorted from blood. Subset here: CD45RA+ positively selected.

CDR3 coding DNA: TGTGCCAGCAGCATCGGGACTAGCGGTTACAATGAGCAGTTCTTC. It is translated as CASSIGTSGYNEQFF. This chain links TRBV11-2 with TRBJ2-1; TRBD2 matches 11 bases. V lost 5 bases and J lost 4; bases outside the gene matches: 4. Germline CDR1 is SGHAT and CDR2 is FQNNGV. CDR3 size: 15 residues. The full variable domain, with the rest looked up from reference TRBV11-2 and TRBJ2-1, is EAGVAQSPRYKIIEKRQSVAFWCNPISGHATLYWYQQILGQGPKLLIQFQNNGVVDDSQLPKDRFSAERLKGVDSTLKIQPAKLEDSAVYLCASSIGTSGYNEQFFGPGTRLTVL.